These 26 T cell receptor beta chains were all obtained from the same sample, sequenced in a study of blood T cell repertoires in COVID-19. The data were produced by immunoSEQ multiplex PCR, yet TCRdb's version contains in-frame clones alone and is incomplete. This table has under 150,000 clones, about 87% appearing once. Sequencing was done on a sample of PBMCs or T cells enriched from blood (not recorded which). All receptors derive from a man aged 50 to 59 in a cohort exposed to, infected with or recovered from COVID-19 (not recorded which).

The chain joins TRBV12-3 or TRBV12-4 to TRBJ2-5; D gene uncertain. V lost 2 bases, J lost 7 bases, and 8 bases lay in between. This CDR3 has 12 residues. The CDR3 DNA sequence: TGTGCCAGCAGTTTATCGGGTAGGACCCAGTACTTC. Its translation: CASSLSGRTQYF.

There are a few counts of this clone. The chain has TRBV28 and TRBJ2-5, with D maybe TRBD1 (5 bases). Trimming shortened V by 6 bases and J by 1 base, and 12 bases separated the two germline ends. The CDR3 is 14 residues long. Germline values: CDR1 MDHEN, CDR2 SYDVKM. The CDR3 reads CASRPTAFQETQYF. The CDR3 DNA reads as TGTGCCAGCAGGCCGACAGCATTCCAAGAGACCCAGTACTTC.

The chain is built from TRBV6-2 or TRBV6-3 and TRBJ2-7; possibly TRBD1 for D (5 bases). The germline gives CDR1 MNHEY, CDR2 SVGEGT. CDR3 length: 13 amino acids. With 4 bases removed from V and 2 bases from J, the gap between germline ends came to 9 bases. CDR3 protein: CASSFGQAYEQYF. CDR3 DNA: TGTGCCAGCAGTTTCGGACAAGCCTACGAGCAGTACTTC.

The chain couples TRBV9 to TRBJ1-5; unclear D gene. The V end was cut by 3 bases, the J end by 9 bases, with 16 bases between. The CDR3 length is 14 residues. Germline values: CDR1 SGDLS, CDR2 YYNGEE. The CDR3 spells CASSAQIHSGPQHF. The CDR3 DNA is TGTGCCAGCAGCGCACAAATCCACTCGGGGCCCCAGCATTTT.

In nucleotides, the CDR3 is TGTGCCAGCAGCGCGGAGGGTGTCCCTGGAAACACCATATATTTT. Translated, it gives CASSAEGVPGNTIYF. The chain recombines TRBV9 with TRBJ1-3; D ambiguous. The CDR3 spans 15 residues. CDR1 is SGDLS and CDR2 is YYNGEE in the germline V gene. The V gene lost 3 bases and the J gene lost 2 bases, with 12 bases spanning the gap.

The chain links TRBV5-5 to TRBJ2-2, with TRBD2 matching over 10 bases. This CDR3 has 19 residues. Germline CDR1 SGHKS, CDR2 YYEKEE (reference sequence). Unmatched junction bases numbered 16, after V lost 5 bases and J lost 3 bases. CDR3 sequence reads: CASRPSSLLAGVYTGELFF. For the CDR3, the DNA is TGTGCCAGCAGACCATCGTCTTTGCTAGCGGGAGTGTACACCGGGGAGCTGTTTTTT.

The chain couples TRBV6-2 or TRBV6-3 to TRBJ2-7, with D possibly being TRBD2 (6 bases). Germline loops: CDR1 MNHEY, CDR2 SVGEGT. The CDR3 has 15 amino acids. Trimming cost V 2 bases and J 1 base, with 12 bases left between them. In DNA form, the CDR3 reads TGTGCCAGCAGTTACAGGGAGGTCGGATCCTACGAGCAGTACTTC. Its translation: CASSYREVGSYEQYF.

Written as DNA, the CDR3 is TGTGCCAGCAGCCCTCTGGGGGCGCACGGAACCTACGAGCAGTACTTC. It specifies CASSPLGAHGTYEQYF. The V and J genes are TRBV6-4 and TRBJ2-7; maybe TRBD1 (6 bases). CDR1 and CDR2 from the germline V gene are MRHNA and SNTAGT. The CDR3 spans 16 residues. V lost 6 bases to trimming and J lost 2 bases, with 20 bases between them.

The rearrangement joins TRBV27 to TRBJ1-6; D unclear. The CDR3 length is 14 residues. Germline CDR1 reads MNHEY; CDR2 reads SMNVEV (reference sequence). Trimming left V 6 bases short and J 9 bases short, with 15 bases between. Here the CDR3 DNA reads TGTGCCAGCAGCCCGGGTGTAGTGGCTTCACCCCTCCACTTT. Residues: CASSPGVVASPLHF.

V usage is TRBV29-1 and J usage is TRBJ1-4, with D unresolved. The length of the CDR3 is 16 residues. The V gene lost 6 bases and the J gene lost 0 bases, with 17 bases spanning the gap. Germline assignment: CDR1 SQVTM and CDR2 ANQGSEA. CDR3 nucleotides: TGCAGCGTGCTGGAGGAGAATGCCGCAACTAATGAAAAACTGTTTTTT. This encodes CSVLEENAATNEKLFF.

V is TRBV29-1 and J is TRBJ1-2; 9 bases map to TRBD1. Germline CDR1 SQVTM, CDR2 ANQGSEA. Trimming cost V 3 bases and J 6 bases; bases outside gene matches: 8. The CDR3 loop spans 14 amino acids. Here the CDR3 reads CSVEAGQGVDGYTF. As DNA, the CDR3 is TGCAGCGTTGAGGCGGGACAGGGAGTCGATGGCTACACCTTC.

The chain links TRBV28 to TRBJ2-1, with 7 bases identical to TRBD1. Germline CDR1 reads MDHEN; CDR2 reads SYDVKM. This CDR3 is 16 amino acids long. V trimming: 5 bases; J trimming: 0 bases; junction bases outside the gene matches: 7. CDR3 residues: CASSRSSGGSYNEQFF. The DNA for the CDR3 is TGTGCCAGCAGTCGAAGTTCAGGGGGCTCCTACAATGAGCAGTTCTTC.

The rearrangement links TRBV25-1 to TRBJ1-2, with unresolved D. Trimming left V 8 bases short and J 4 bases short, with 11 bases between. The length of the CDR3 is 12 residues. Germline CDR1 and CDR2: MGHDK and SYGVNS. The chain's CDR3 is CASRAGTYGYTF. The CDR3 DNA reads TGTGCCAGCCGAGCGGGTACCTATGGCTACACCTTC.

A few counts support this clone. DNA for the CDR3: TGTGCCAGCAGTTTTTCCGTGAACACTGAAGCTTTCTTT. Residues: CASSFSVNTEAFF. The V call is TRBV28, the J call TRBJ1-1; D not certain. This CDR3 contains 13 residues. V lost 3 bases and J lost 0, with 5 bases in between. Germline V gene lookup returns CDR1 MDHEN and CDR2 SYDVKM.

The rearrangement uses TRBV5-4 and TRBJ2-5; 8 bases fit TRBD1. The CDR3 has 16 residues. The germline V gene has CDR1 SGHNT and CDR2 YYREEE (reference sequence). Germline trimming cut 3 bases from V and 7 bases from J; bases unmatched to any gene: 14. DNA of the CDR3: TGTGCCAGCAGCTCCGTCCCGGGACAGGACCCGGGGACCCAGTACTTC. This codes for CASSSVPGQDPGTQYF.

The J gene is TRBJ1-2, the V gene TRBV10-3; 8 positions match TRBD1. Looked up from germline, CDR1 is ENHRY and CDR2 is SYGVKD. V lost 0 bases to trimming and J lost 2 bases; unmatched junction nucleotides: 5. The CDR3 is made up of 16 amino acids. The CDR3 nucleotides are TGTGCCATCAGTGAGTCTCAGGGGGCGCGGAACTATGGCTACACCTTC. The encoded protein is CAISESQGARNYGYTF.

The rearrangement links TRBV21-1 to TRBJ2-7; TRBD1, the D gene given by the table, was not confirmed from the DNA. TRBV21-1 is flagged as a pseudogene. The CDR3 totals 14 residues. The CDR3 loop is CASSNLYTFYEQYF. The DNA of the CDR3 is TGTGCCAGCAGCAATTTGTACACCTTCTACGAGCAGTACTTC.

V gene TRBV7-9 combines with J gene TRBJ2-1; D unclear. Trimming stripped 3 bases from V and 0 bases from J, with 6 bases between. Germline V gene lookup returns CDR1 SEHNR and CDR2 FQNEAQ (reference sequence). CDR3 length equals 14 residues. CDR3 residues: CASSFTNSYNEQFF. The CDR3 coding sequence is TGTGCCAGCAGCTTCACTAACTCCTACAATGAGCAGTTCTTC. The full variable domain, in which reference TRBV7-9 and TRBJ2-1 provide the parts outside the CDR3, is DTGVSQNPRHKITKRGQNVTFRCDPISEHNRLYWYRQTLGQGPEFLTYFQNEAQLEKSRLLSDRFSAERPKGSFSTLEIQRTEQGDSAMYLCASSFTNSYNEQFFGPGTRLTVL.

The chain joins TRBV6-7 to TRBJ2-7; D may be TRBD1 (7 bases). TRBV6-7 is an ORF, and what it does is uncertain. V lost 2 bases, J lost 3 bases, and 11 bases lay in between. The CDR3 contains 14 residues. The CDR3 nucleotides are TGTGCCAGCAGTTACATCCAGGGGGGCTACGAGCAGTACTTC. Translating it yields CASSYIQGGYEQYF.

The V gene is TRBV5-1, the J gene TRBJ2-7; 11 bases line up with TRBD2. The CDR3 is made up of 16 amino acids. Trimming at V came to 4 bases and at J to 3 bases, leaving 9 bases not matched to a gene. In germline, CDR1 is SGHRS, CDR2 YFSETQ. The CDR3 region has the DNA TGCGCCAGCAGCCGCCCCGGGACTAGCGGTCTCTACGAGCAGTACTTC. Encoded protein: CASSRPGTSGLYEQYF.

V is TRBV5-1 and J is TRBJ1-4; 9 bases align to TRBD1. Germline V gives CDR1 SGHRS, CDR2 YFSETQ. The CDR3 loop spans 15 amino acids. With 4 bases clipped from V and 6 bases from J, the junction kept 7 bases outside the gene matches. The CDR3 DNA reads as TGCGCCAGCAGCCCGTCGACAGGGGGGTATGAAAAACTGTTTTTT. The encoded protein is CASSPSTGGYEKLFF.

The chain joins TRBV6-6 to TRBJ2-1; D unresolved. The V and J ends lost 6 bases and 0 bases respectively, with 9 bases between them. Germline lookup yields CDR1 MNHNY and CDR2 SVGAGI (reference sequence). The CDR3 consists of 14 residues. The CDR3 DNA reads TGTGCCAGCAGGTGGGCAAGCTCCTACAATGAGCAGTTCTTC. It translates to CASRWASSYNEQFF.

For the CDR3, the DNA is TGTGCCAGCAGCCAAGCGGGTGGACAGGGGGGATATGGCTACACCTTC. Amino acid sequence: CASSQAGGQGGYGYTF. This chain joins TRBV4-2 and TRBJ1-2; 10 positions match TRBD1. Germline CDR1 LGHNA, CDR2 YNFKEQ. V lost 1 base and J lost 5; bases outside the gene matches: 7. This CDR3 comprises 16 residues.

The chain joins TRBV7-9 to TRBJ2-5, with 10 positions matching TRBD2. V gave up 5 bases and J gave up 3 bases; unmatched junction bases: 3. Germline values: CDR1 SEHNR, CDR2 FQNEAQ (reference sequence). The CDR3 covers 14 residues. CDR3 region: CASSPGLAEETQYF. The CDR3, as DNA: TGTGCCAGCAGCCCCGGACTAGCGGAAGAGACCCAGTACTTC.

The rearrangement uses TRBV2 and TRBJ2-5; weak D call: TRBD1 (5 bases). CDR1 and CDR2 from the germline V gene are SNHLY and FYNNEI. There are 15 residues in the CDR3. With 2 bases removed from V and 2 bases from J, the gap between germline ends came to 12 bases. The CDR3 spells CASSEQGVRQETQYF. The CDR3 coding sequence is TGTGCCAGCAGTGAACAGGGTGTACGTCAAGAGACCCAGTACTTC.

V usage is TRBV7-3 and J usage is TRBJ2-1; TRBD2 might be the D (6 bases). The CDR3 contains 15 residues. V lost 4 bases, J lost 2 bases, and 12 bases lay in between. CDR1 and CDR2 from the germline V gene are SGHTA and FQGTGA. The CDR3 is CASSWAAGPYNEQFF. The CDR3 region has the DNA TGTGCCAGCAGCTGGGCAGCGGGCCCCTACAATGAGCAGTTCTTC.